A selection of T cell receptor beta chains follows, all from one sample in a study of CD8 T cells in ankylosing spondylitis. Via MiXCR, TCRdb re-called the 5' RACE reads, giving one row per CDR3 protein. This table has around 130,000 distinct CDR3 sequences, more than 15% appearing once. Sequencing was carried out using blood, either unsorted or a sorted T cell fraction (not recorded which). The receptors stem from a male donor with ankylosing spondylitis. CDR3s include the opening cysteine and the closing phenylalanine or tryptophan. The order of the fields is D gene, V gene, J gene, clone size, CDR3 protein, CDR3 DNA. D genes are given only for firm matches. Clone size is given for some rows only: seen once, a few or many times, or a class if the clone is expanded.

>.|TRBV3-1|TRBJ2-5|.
CASSQEFPTGGGETQYF
TGTGCCAGCAGCCAAGAGTTCCCCACCGGGGGAGGCGAGACCCAGTACTTC
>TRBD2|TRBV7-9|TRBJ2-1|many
CASSSTSGRENEQFF
TGTGCCAGCAGCTCGACTAGCGGGAGAGAAAATGAGCAGTTCTTC
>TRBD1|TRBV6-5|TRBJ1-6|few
CASSSRTGNSPLHF
TGTGCCAGCAGTTCGCGGACAGGGAATTCACCCCTCCACTTT
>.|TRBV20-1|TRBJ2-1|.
CSATSFGGGSREQFF
TGCAGTGCTACAAGCTTCGGGGGCGGATCACGCGAGCAGTTCTTC
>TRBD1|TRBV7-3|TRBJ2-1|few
CASSLLGQGPYNEQFF
TGTGCCAGCAGCTTACTGGGACAGGGGCCCTACAATGAGCAGTTCTTC
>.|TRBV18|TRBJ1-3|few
CASSPLTMLDTIYF
TGTGCCAGCTCACCACTGACAATGTTGGACACCATATATTTT
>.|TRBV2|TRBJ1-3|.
CASSEASGPGNTIYF
TGTGCCAGCAGTGAAGCATCGGGGCCCGGAAACACCATATATTTT
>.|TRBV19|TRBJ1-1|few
CASNPRRQDDTEAFF
TGTGCCAGTAATCCTCGGAGACAGGATGACACTGAAGCTTTCTTT
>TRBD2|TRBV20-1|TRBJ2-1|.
CSAIGTSGAYNEQFF
TGCAGTGCTATCGGGACTAGCGGGGCCTACAATGAGCAGTTCTTC
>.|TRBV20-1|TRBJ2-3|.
CSARDPPGRGDTQYF
TGCAGTGCTAGAGATCCCCCGGGGAGAGGAGATACGCAGTATTTT
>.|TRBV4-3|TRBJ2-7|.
CASSQDDGTYEQYF
TGCGCCAGCAGCCAAGATGACGGAACCTACGAGCAGTACTTC
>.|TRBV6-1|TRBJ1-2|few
CASSQARRDGYTF
TGTGCCAGCAGCCAAGCAAGGAGGGATGGCTACACCTTC
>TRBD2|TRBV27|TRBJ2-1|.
CASSETGLALYNEQFF
TGTGCCAGCAGTGAGACGGGACTAGCGCTTTACAATGAGCAGTTCTTC
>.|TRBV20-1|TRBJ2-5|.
CSARDPGEYQETQYF
TGCAGTGCTAGAGACCCAGGGGAGTACCAAGAGACCCAGTACTTC
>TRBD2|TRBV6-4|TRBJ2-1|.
CASSDGTSNEQFF
TGTGCCAGCAGTGACGGGACTAGCAATGAGCAGTTCTTC
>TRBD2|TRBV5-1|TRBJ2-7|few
CASTGLAGGHEQYF
TGCGCCAGCACAGGACTAGCGGGAGGTCACGAGCAGTACTTC
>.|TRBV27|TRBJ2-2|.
CASSFRGWNTGELFF
TGTGCCAGCAGTTTCAGGGGATGGAACACCGGGGAGCTGTTTTTT
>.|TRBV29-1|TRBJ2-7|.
CSVESVWGSNEQYF
TGCAGCGTTGAAAGCGTTTGGGGATCGAACGAGCAGTACTTC
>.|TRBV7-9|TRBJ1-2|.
CASSLGQGSVSGYTF
TGTGCCAGCAGCTTAGGCCAGGGGTCGGTCTCTGGCTACACCTTC
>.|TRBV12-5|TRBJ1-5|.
CASGFPQHF
TGTGCTAGTGGATTCCCCCAGCATTTT
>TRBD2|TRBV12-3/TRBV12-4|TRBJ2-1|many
CASRNQGLAGDEQFF
TGTGCCAGCAGGAACCAGGGACTAGCGGGTGATGAGCAGTTCTTC
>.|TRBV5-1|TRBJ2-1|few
CASSSDGASTYNEQFF
TGCGCCAGCAGCTCAGATGGTGCTAGCACGTACAATGAGCAGTTCTTC